This TCR beta chain emerged from a study of blood T cell repertoires in COVID-19. This CDR3 is built from 16 residues. The germline V gene has CDR1 KGHSH and CDR2 LQKENI. Trimming took off 3 bases at V and 0 bases at J, with 14 bases between the two ends. The table lists this clone with a count of one. Produced via immunoSEQ multiplex PCR; TCRdb's table is partial and in-frame only. This sample yields roughly 130,000 clones, of which approximately 80% are seen a single time; approximately 10% belongs to the top ten. This sequence originates from a man aged 45-60 years who had recovered from COVID-19. Source material: PBMCs or T cells enriched from blood (not recorded which). The V call is TRBV18, the J call TRBJ2-5; a possible D gene is TRBD2 (6 bases). CDR3 coding DNA: TGTGCCAGCTCACCTCGCGCAGGAGGGTACCAAGAGACCCAGTACTTC. Its translation is CASSPRAGGYQETQYF.